The 4 T cell receptor beta chains presented below share a single source sample, sequenced in a study of cytomegalovirus exposure and HLA in healthy donors. The PCR had 60 Vbeta and 13 Jbeta primers. Produced via immunoSEQ multiplex PCR; TCRdb's table is partial and in-frame only. The sample has 80,000 to 100,000 clones; approximately 73% are singletons. The sequenced sample consisted of PBMCs. The receptors originated from a man between 35 and 55 years old in good health and CMV-seronegative.

The chain carries TRBV6-8 and TRBJ1-1; TRBD1 matches 9 bases. This CDR3 spans 14 amino acids. From germline, CDR1 is MNHGY and CDR2 SAAAGT. V was clipped by 7 bases and J by 11 bases; unmatched bases: 14. This CDR3 is CASTGDRAPTGAFF. In DNA, the CDR3 is TGTGCCAGCACCGGGGACAGGGCACCTACGGGGGCTTTCTTT.

The sample holds one count of this clone. The rearrangement joins TRBV18 to TRBJ2-4; weak D call: TRBD2 (6 bases). V was trimmed by 0 bases and J by 0 bases, leaving 9 bases between them. The germline V gene has CDR1 KGHSH and CDR2 LQKENI. The CDR3 sequence is 16 residues long. DNA of the CDR3: TGTGCCAGCTCACCACCGGGGGGTATAGCCAAAAACATTCAGTACTTC. Its protein is CASSPPGGIAKNIQYF.

J is TRBJ2-1 and V is TRBV6-1; TRBD1 is a possible D gene (6 bases). Germline CDR1 and CDR2: MNHNS and SASEGT. The CDR3 consists of 15 residues. V was trimmed by 4 bases and J by 6 bases, leaving 16 bases between them. The CDR3, as DNA: TGTGCCAGCAGTGCGGGGACATTCTTCACCAATGAGCAGTTCTTC. The encoded protein is CASSAGTFFTNEQFF.

This clone came up a few times. The J gene is TRBJ1-2, the V gene TRBV7-4; D may be TRBD1 (5 bases). CDR3 length: 12 amino acids. Germline V lookup: CDR1 SGHVT, CDR2 SQSDAQ. The V and J ends lost 4 bases and 6 bases respectively, with 9 bases between them. The CDR3 loop is CASSSGFNGYTF. The CDR3 DNA is TGTGCCAGCAGCTCAGGGTTCAATGGCTACACCTTC. Full variable domain (remainder filled in from reference TRBV7-4 and TRBJ1-2): GAGVSQSPRYKVAKRGRDVALRCDSISGHVTLYWYRQTLGQGSEVLTYSQSDAQRDKSGRPSGRFSAERPERSVSTLKIQRTEQGDSAVYLCASSSGFNGYTFGSGTRLTVV.